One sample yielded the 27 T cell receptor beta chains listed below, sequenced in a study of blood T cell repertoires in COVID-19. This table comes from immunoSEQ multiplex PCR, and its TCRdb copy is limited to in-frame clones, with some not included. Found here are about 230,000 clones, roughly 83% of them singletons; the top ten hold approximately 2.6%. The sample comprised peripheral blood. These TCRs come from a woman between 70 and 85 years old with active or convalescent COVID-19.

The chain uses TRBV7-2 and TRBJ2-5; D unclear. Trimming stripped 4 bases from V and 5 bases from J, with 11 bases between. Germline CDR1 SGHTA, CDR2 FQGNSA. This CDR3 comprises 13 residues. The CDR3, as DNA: TGTGCCAGCAGCTCCCAGTTTCTGGAGACCCAGTACTTC. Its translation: CASSSQFLETQYF.

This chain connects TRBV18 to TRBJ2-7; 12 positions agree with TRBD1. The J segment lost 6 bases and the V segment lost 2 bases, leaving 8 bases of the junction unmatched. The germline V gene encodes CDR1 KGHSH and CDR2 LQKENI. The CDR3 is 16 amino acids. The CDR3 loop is CASSPGTGGERGEQYF. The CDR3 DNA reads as TGTGCCAGCTCACCAGGGACAGGGGGCGAAAGAGGCGAGCAGTACTTC.

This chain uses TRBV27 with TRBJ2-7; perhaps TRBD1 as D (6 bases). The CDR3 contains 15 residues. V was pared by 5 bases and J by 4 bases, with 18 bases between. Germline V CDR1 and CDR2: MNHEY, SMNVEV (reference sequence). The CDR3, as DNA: TGTGCCAGCAGTCGCGAGCCGGGACACCTTTACGAGCAGTACTTC. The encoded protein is CASSREPGHLYEQYF.

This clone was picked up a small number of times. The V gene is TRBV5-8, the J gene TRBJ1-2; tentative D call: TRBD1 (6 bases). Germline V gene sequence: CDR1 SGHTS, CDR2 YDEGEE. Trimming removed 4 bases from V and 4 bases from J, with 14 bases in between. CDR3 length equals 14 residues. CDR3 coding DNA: TGTGCCAGCAGCAGAACAGGGTCCATCTATGGCTACACCTTC. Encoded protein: CASSRTGSIYGYTF.

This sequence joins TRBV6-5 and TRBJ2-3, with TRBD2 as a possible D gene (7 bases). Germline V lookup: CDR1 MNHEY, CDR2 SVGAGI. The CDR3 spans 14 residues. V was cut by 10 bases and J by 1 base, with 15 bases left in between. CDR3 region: CATHGGLRTDTQYF. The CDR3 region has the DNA TGTGCCACCCACGGGGGGCTACGCACAGATACGCAGTATTTT.

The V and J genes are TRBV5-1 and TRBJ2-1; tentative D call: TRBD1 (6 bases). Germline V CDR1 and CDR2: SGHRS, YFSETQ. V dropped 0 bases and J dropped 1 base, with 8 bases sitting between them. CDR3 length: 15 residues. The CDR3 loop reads CASSLGGGSYNEQFF. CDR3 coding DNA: TGCGCCAGCAGCTTGGGAGGGGGATCCTACAATGAGCAGTTCTTC.

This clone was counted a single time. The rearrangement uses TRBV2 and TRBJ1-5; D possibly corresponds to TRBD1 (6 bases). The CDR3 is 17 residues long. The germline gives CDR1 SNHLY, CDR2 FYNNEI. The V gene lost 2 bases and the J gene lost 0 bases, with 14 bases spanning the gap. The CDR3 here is CASSESGTHYSNQPQHF. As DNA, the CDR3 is TGTGCCAGCAGTGAATCTGGGACACATTATAGCAATCAGCCCCAGCATTTT.

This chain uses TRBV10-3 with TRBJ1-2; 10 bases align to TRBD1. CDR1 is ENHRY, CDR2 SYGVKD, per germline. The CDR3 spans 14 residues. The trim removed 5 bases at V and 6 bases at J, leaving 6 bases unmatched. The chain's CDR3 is CAISFSGTGDGYTF. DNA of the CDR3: TGTGCCATCAGTTTTTCCGGGACAGGGGATGGCTACACCTTC.

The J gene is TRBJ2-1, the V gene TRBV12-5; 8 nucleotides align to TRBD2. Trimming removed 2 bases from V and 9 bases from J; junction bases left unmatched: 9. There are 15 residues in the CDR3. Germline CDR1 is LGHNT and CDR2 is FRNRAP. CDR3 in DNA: TGTGCTAGTGGTTTGAGCGGGAGATCCTTCACTGAGCAGTTCTTC. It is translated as CASGLSGRSFTEQFF.

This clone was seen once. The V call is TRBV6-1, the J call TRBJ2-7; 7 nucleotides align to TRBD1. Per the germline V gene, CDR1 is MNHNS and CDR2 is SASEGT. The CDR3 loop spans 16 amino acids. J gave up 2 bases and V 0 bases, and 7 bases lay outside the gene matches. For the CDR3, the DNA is TGTGCCAGCAGTGAAGCCTTTGGGACAGCCGCCTACGAGCAGTACTTC. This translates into CASSEAFGTAAYEQYF.

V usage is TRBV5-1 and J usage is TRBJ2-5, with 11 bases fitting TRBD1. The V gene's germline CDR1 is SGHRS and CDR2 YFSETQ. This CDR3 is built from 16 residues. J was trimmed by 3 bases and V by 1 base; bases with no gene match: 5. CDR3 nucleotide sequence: TGCGCCAGCAGCTTGCTCGGACAGGGGGCGGAAGAGACCCAGTACTTC. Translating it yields CASSLLGQGAEETQYF.

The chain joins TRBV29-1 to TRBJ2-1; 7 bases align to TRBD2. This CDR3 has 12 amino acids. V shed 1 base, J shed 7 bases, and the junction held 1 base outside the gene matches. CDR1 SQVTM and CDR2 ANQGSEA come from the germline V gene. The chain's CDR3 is CSVEASGNEQFF. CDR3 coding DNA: TGCAGCGTTGAAGCTAGCGGAAATGAGCAGTTCTTC.

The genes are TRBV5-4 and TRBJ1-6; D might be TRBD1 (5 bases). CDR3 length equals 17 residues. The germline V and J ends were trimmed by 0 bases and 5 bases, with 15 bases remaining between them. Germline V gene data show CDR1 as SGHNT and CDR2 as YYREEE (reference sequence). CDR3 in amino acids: CASSLGGAGGNNSPLHF. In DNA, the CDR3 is TGTGCCAGCAGCTTGGGTGGGGCGGGGGGTAATAATTCACCCCTCCACTTT. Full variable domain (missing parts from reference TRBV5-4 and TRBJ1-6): ETGVTQSPTHLIKTRGQQVTLRCSSQSGHNTVSWYQQALGQGPQFIFQYYREEENGRGNFPPRFSGLQFPNYSSELNVNALELDDSALYLCASSLGGAGGNNSPLHFGNGTRLTVT.

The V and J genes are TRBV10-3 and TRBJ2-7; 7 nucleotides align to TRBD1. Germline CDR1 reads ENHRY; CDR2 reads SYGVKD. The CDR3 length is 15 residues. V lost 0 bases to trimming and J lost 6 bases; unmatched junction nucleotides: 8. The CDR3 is CAISESPRQGLEQYF. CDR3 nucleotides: TGTGCCATCAGTGAGTCTCCGAGACAGGGCCTCGAGCAGTACTTC.

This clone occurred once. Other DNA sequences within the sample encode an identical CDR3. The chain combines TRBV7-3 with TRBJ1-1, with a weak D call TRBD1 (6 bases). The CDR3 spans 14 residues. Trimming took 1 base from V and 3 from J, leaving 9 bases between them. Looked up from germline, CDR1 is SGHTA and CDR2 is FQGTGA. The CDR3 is CASSLRGGDTEAFF. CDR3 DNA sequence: TGTGCCAGCAGCTTAAGAGGGGGAGACACTGAAGCTTTCTTT.

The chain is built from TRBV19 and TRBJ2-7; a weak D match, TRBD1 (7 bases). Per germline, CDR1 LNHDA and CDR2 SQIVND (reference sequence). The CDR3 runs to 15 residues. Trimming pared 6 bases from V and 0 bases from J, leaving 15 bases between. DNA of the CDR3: TGTGCCAGTAGCCCAGGGGGGACCATCTCCTACGAGCAGTACTTC. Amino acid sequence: CASSPGGTISYEQYF. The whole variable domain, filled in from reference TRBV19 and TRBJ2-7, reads DGGITQSPKYLFRKEGQNVTLSCEQNLNHDAMYWYRQDPGQGLRLIYYSQIVNDFQKGDIAEGYSVSREKKESFPLTVTSAQKNPTAFYLCASSPGGTISYEQYFGPGTRLTVT.

Here the CDR3 reads CASSVGASGNFNEQFF. The CDR3 coding sequence is TGTGCCAGCAGCGTAGGGGCTAGCGGGAATTTCAATGAGCAGTTCTTC. The genes are TRBV9 and TRBJ2-1, with TRBD2 matching 9 bases. The germline V gene encodes CDR1 SGDLS and CDR2 YYNGEE. The CDR3 has 16 residues. V was clipped by 0 bases and J by 6 bases; unmatched bases: 7. The full variable domain, rest sourced from reference TRBV9 and TRBJ2-1, is DSGVTQTPKHLITATGQRVTLRCSPRSGDLSVYWYQQSLDQGLQFLIQYYNGEERAKGNILERFSAQQFPDLHSELNLSSLELGDSALYFCASSVGASGNFNEQFFGPGTRLTVL.

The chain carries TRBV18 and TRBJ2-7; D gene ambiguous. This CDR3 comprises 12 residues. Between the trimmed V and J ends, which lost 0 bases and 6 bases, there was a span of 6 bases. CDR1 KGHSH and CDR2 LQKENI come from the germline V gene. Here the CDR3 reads CASSPPTGEQYF. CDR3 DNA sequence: TGTGCCAGCTCACCACCGACGGGCGAGCAGTACTTC. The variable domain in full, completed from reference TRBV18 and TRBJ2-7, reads NAGVMQNPRHLVRRRGQEARLRCSPMKGHSHVYWYRQLPEEGLKFMVYLQKENIIDESGMPKERFSAEFPKEGPSILRIQQVVRGDSAAYFCASSPPTGEQYFGPGTRLTVT.

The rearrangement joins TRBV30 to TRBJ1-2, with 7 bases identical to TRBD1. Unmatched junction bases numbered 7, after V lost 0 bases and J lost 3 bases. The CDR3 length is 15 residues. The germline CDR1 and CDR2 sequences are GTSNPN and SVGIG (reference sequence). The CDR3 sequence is CAWSVTGTVDYGYTF. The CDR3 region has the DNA TGTGCCTGGAGTGTGACCGGGACAGTGGACTATGGCTACACCTTC.

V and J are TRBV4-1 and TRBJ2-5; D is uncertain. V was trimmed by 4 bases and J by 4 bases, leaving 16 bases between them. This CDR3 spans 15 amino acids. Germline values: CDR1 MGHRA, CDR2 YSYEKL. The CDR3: CASSRAGSLLETQYF. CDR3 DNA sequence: TGCGCCAGCAGCCGCGCAGGAAGTTTGCTAGAGACCCAGTACTTC.

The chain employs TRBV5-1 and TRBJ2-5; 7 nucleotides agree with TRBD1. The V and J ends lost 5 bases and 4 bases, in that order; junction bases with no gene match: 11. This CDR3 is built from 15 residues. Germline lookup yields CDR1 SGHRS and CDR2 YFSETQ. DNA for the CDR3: TGCGCCAGCAGACAGATTACGACAGGGTCAGAGACCCAGTACTTC. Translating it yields CASRQITTGSETQYF. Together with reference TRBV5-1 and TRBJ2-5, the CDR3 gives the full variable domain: KAGVTQTPRYLIKTRGQQVTLSCSPISGHRSVSWYQQTPGQGLQFLFEYFSETQRNKGNFPGRFSGRQFSNSRSEMNVSTLELGDSALYLCASRQITTGSETQYFGPGTRLLVL.

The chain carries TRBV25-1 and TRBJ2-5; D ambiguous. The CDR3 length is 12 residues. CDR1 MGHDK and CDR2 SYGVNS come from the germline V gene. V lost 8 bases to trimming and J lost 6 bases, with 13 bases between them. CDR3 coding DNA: TGTGCCAGCCTGGGTTCTAGGAAGACCCAGTACTTC. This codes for CASLGSRKTQYF.

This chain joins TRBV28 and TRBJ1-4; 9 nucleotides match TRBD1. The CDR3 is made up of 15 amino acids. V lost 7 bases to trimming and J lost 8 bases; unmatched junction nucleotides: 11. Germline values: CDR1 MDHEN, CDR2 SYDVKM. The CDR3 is CASKTPGQGLEKLFF. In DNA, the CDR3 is TGTGCCAGCAAAACTCCGGGACAGGGTCTGGAAAAACTGTTTTTT.

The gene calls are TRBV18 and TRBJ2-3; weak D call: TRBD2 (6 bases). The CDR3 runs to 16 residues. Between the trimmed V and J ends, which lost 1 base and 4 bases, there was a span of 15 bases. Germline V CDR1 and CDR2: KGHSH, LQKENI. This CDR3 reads CASSPRASGWADTQYF. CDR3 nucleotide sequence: TGTGCCAGCTCACCACGAGCCAGCGGGTGGGCAGATACGCAGTATTTT.

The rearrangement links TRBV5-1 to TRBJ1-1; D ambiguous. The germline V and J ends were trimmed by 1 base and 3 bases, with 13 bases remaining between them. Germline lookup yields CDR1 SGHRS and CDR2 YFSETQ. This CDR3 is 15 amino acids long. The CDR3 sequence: CASSLNQAWDTEAFF. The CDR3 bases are TGCGCCAGCAGCTTGAACCAGGCCTGGGACACTGAAGCTTTCTTT.

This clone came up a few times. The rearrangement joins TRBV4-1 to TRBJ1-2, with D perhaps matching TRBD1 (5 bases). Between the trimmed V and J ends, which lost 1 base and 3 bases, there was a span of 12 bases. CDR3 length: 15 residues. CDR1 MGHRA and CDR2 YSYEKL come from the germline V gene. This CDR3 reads CASSQASTVYYGYTF. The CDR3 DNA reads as TGCGCCAGCAGCCAAGCTTCGACAGTTTACTATGGCTACACCTTC.

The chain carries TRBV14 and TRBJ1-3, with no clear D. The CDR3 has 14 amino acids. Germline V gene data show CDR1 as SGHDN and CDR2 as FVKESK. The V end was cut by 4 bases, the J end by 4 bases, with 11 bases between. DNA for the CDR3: TGTGCCAGCAGCCGAACATTCTCAGGAAACACCATATATTTT. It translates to CASSRTFSGNTIYF.